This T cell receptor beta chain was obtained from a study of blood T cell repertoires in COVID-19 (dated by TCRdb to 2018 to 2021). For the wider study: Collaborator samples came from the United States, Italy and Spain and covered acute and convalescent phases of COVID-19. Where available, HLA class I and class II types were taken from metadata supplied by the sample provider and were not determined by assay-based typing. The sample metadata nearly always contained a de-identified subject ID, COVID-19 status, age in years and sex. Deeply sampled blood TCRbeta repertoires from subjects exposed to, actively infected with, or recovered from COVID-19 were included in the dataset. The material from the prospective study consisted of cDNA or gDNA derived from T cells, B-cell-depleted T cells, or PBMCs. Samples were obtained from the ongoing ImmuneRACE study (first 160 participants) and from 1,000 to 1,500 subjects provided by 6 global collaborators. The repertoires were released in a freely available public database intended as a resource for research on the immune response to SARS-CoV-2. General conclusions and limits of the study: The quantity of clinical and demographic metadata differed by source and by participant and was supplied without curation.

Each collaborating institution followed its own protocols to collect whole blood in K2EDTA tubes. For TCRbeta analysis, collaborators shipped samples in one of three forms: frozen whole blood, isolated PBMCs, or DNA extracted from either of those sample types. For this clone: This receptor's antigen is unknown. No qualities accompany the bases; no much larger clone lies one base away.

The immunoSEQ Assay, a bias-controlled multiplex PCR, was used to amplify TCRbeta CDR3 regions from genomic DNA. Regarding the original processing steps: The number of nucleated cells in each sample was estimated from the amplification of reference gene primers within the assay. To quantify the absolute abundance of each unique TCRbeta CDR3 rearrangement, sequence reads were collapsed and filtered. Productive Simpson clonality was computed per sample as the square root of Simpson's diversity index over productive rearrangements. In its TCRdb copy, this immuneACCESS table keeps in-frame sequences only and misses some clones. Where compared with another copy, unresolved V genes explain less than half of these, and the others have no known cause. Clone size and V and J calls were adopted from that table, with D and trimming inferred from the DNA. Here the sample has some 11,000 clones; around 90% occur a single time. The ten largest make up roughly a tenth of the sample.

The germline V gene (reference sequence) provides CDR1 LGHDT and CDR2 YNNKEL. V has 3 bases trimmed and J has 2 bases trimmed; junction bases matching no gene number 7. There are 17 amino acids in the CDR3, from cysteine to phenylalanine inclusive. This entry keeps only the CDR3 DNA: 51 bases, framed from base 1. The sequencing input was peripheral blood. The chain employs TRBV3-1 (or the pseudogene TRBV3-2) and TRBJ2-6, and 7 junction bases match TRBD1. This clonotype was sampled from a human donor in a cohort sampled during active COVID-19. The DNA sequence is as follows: TGTGCCAGCAGCCATGCTAGTCAGGGGGCTGGGGCCAACGTCCTGACTTTC. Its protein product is CASSHASQGAGANVLTF.